This T cell receptor (beta chain) was obtained from a study of T cell clonality in common variable immunodeficiency (dated by TCRdb to the mid-2010s). Standard criteria, namely reduction of serum IgG, IgA and/or IgM below the normal range together with specific antibody deficiency, were applied for the diagnosis of CVID. There were 44 subjects in the CVID group (about 30 male and some 15 female), ranging in age from about 8 to 64 years, with a mean age of roughly 40. Both CVID patients and healthy controls were predominantly of Caucasian heritage. Replacement immunoglobulin therapy had been administered to all CVID subjects for at least one year at the time of study participation. At the time of blood collection, no CVID subject was ill or was being treated with immunomodulatory or immunosuppressive medication. From each donor, about 5 to 8.5 ml of heparinized peripheral whole blood was collected. Genomic DNA from adults with common variable immune deficiency (CVID) and from healthy adult controls was used for sequencing of TCRbeta CDR3 repertoires. To isolate peripheral blood mononuclear cells, diluted blood was subjected to density centrifugation over Hypaque 1077 or Ficoll-Paque. Unsorted mononuclear cells served as the source of genomic DNA, which was extracted either by Qiagen column purification or by a centrifugation-based method.

The trim is 0 bases for V and 9 bases for J, with a gap of 13 bases between the germline ends. Inclusive of the bounding cysteine and phenylalanine, the CDR3 is 14 residues long. The DNA has 33 bases, all within the CDR3, and is read from base 1. Based on the germline V gene (reference sequence), the CDR1 and CDR2 sequences are SGHKS and YYEKEE. Equivalent amounts of genomic DNA from CVID and control samples were used as sequencing input. For every sample, a 60 bp segment covering the rearranged TCRbeta CDR3 region was amplified and then sequenced. TCRbeta amplification used the immunoSEQ assay, a bias-corrected multiplex PCR with high-throughput sequencing. For the original study's pipeline: Every unique nucleotide sequence was considered a clone and was annotated with V, D and J genes, copy number and frequency. Sequences were labeled productive if in frame, and non-productive if out of frame or containing stop codons. As previously described, clonality was calculated on the basis of Shannon's entropy. Mean CDR3 Kyte-Doolittle hydropathy was derived from the predicted amino acid sequences of productive clones. The R hclust function was used to hierarchically cluster scaled V gene usage with Manhattan distance and complete linkage. To assess clone sharing by CDR3 amino acid sequence, 12 repertoires per group were resampled over 100 rounds. Repertoires were searched for 70 published EBV-specific and 245 published CMV-specific TCRbeta sequences. A couple of CVID samples that yielded fewer than 10,000 sequences were excluded from the analysis, so 42 CVID repertoires were retained. Entries here come from immuneACCESS through TCRdb and include only in-frame sequences with V and J called. Some clones fail to appear in such tables; in the studies checked, an unresolved V gene covers under half of the shortfall, and the cause of the remainder is unknown. From that table come the V and J calls and clone size; the DNA was used to work out D and trimming. This sample was tabulated with 25,000 or so clones, among which there are no singletons. The ten top clones hold approximately 8.9% of the sample.

Overall results and qualifications from the work: TCRbeta clonality was higher in CVID subjects than in healthy controls (t-test p = 0.018), and the increase was most characteristic of about a third of subjects. It was noted by the authors that sequencing of the repertoires of T cell subpopulations would be needed to clarify the cause of the increased clonality in CVID. Differences among patients in the CVID cohort limited the correlations between repertoire features and clinical complications. Fewer deletions and N-nucleotide insertions were reportedly observed in CVID TCRbeta sequences, and highly modified clones with 13 or more V deletions were reportedly absent from CVID TCRbeta sequences. Despite equal DNA input, controls averaged approximately 82,000 unique sequences per sample versus around 30,000 in CVID samples. Healthy controls shared more TCRbeta clones with each other than CVID subjects shared among themselves (p < 0.0001).

This clone was detected only a few times. Its antigen remains undetermined. A single base separates this from a much larger clone, so it may be a read error. The CDR3 end falls 3 residues outside the read, so it is completed with the germline J gene. This clonotype was sampled from a human donor with common variable immunodeficiency. Sample: peripheral blood mononuclear cells. The sequence joins TRBV5-5 to TRBJ2-1, with the D gene call left open. The part of the CDR3 DNA that was read is TGTGCCAGCAGCTTGGGGCAGGCATTGCCTGAG. Its protein product is CASSLGQALPE. The CDR3 in full is CASSLGQALPEQFF.